The TCR beta chain under discussion was sequenced for a study of CD8 T cells in Susac syndrome. Overall study results and limits: The study conceded that its TCR sequencing and HLA analysis involved relatively few individuals.

Germline loops: CDR1 GTSNPN, CDR2 SVGIG (reference sequence). V gave up 4 bases and J gave up 1 base, with 10 bases separating them. CDR3 length equals 13 residues. With respect to this clonotype: What it binds is unknown.

Reverse transcription of roughly 0.45 to 1 ug RNA was performed with random hexamers. TCR beta CDR3 was amplified by immunoSEQ covering 54 Vbeta and 13 Jbeta. Each CDR3 protein gets one entry after TCRdb re-called the immunoSEQ multiplex PCR reads with MiXCR. Here the sample spans 400,000 or so distinct CDR3 sequences, approximately 89% being singletons. It was treatment-naive patients with stable or active relapsing-remitting disease who made up the multiple sclerosis controls. Sample: CD8+ T cells from PBMCs. This receptor was obtained from a human donor with multiple sclerosis. This chain joins TRBV30 and TRBJ1-1; D remains unclear. CDR3 protein: CAWILQENTEAFF. CDR3 DNA sequence: TGTGCCTGGATATTACAAGAGAACACTGAAGCTTTCTTT. The variable domain in full, with the rest retrieved from reference TRBV30 and TRBJ1-1, is SQTIHQWPATLVQPVGSPLSLECTVEGTSNPNLYWYRQAAGRGLQLLFYSVGIGQISSEVPQNLSASRPQDRQFILSSKKLLLSDSGFYLCAWILQENTEAFFGQGTRLTVV.